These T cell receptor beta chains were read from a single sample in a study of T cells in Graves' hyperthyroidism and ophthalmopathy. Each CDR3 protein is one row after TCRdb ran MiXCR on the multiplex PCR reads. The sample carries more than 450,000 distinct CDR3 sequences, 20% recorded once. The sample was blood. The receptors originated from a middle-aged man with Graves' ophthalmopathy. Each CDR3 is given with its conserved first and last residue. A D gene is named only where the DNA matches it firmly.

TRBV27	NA	CASNGVTGELFF
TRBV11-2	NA	CASSFSGSGVGETQHF
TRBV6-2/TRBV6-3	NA	CASIYRESGYGYTF
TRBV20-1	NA	CSARADRFLTNQPQHF
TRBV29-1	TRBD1	CSVVGTGGSTDTQYF
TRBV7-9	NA	CASSAEGPPREQYF
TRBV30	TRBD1	CAWSGDRTTNTGELFF
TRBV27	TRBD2	CASSFSSGRTYEQYF
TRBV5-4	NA	CASSLAGLEAFF
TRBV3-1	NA	CASSQEDVPAIYF
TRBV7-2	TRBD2	CASSPIGRGGASTDTQYF
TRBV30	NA	CAWSASRHYNQPQHF
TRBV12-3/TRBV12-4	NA	CASSLWGRATEAFF
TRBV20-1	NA	CSASSGPISYNEQFF
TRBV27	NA	CASRYATNEKLFF
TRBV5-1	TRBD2	CASSRGLAGEHYEQYF
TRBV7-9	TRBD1	CASREQGWGTEAFF
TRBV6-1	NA	CASRGRRIYEQYF
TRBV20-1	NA	CGARDRGSSPYEQYF
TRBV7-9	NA	CASSLGGDYNEQFF
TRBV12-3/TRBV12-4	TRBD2	CASSLQGLASETQYF
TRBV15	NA	CATSRGRGATYEQYF
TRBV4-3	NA	CASSPGAVGYMNTEAFF
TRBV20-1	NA	CSYKTGAGNEQFF
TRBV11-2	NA	CASSPRGLNQPQHF
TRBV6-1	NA	CASSYRDTGELFF
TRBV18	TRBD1	CASSSRQGTMVQETQYF
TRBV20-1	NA	CTYATGEGYEQYF
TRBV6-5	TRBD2	CASSYSGGLAGEDTQYF
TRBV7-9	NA	CASSLAHGQPQHF
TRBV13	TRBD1	CASSLGDRVNTEAFF
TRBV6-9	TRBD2	CASSYPPLAASYNEQFF
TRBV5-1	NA	CASGSSYNSPLHF
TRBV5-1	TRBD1	CASSLGDREGEQYF
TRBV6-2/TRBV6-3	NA	CASEGSSQGGSYNEQFF
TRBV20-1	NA	CSARDPRTSTDTQYF
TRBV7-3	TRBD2	CASSLSGLAGTTQYF